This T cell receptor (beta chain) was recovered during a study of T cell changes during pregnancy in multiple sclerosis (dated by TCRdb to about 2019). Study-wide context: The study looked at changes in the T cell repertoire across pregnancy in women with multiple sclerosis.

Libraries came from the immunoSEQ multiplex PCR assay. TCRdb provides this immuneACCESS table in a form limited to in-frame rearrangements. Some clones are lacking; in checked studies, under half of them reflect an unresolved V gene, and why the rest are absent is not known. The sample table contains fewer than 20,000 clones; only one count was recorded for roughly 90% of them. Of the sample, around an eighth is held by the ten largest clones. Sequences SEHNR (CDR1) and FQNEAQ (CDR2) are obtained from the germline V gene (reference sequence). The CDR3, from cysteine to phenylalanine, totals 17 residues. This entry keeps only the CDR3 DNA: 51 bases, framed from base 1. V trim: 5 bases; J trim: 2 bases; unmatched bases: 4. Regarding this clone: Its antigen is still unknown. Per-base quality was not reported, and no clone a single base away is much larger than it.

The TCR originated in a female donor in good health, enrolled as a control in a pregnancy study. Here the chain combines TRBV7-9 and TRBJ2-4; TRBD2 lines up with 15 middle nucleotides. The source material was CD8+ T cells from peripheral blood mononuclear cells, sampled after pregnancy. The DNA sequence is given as TGTGCCAGCAGCCGGACTAGCGGGAGGGGGTCCAAAAACATTCAGTACTTC. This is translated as CASSRTSGRGSKNIQYF.